This T cell receptor beta chain was profiled in a study of CD8+ T cells in alopecia areata. RNA extraction and reverse transcription yielded cDNA as sequencing template. The repertoire was sequenced with immunoSEQ multiplex PCR; TCRdb's copy has only in-frame clones and lacks some. Of over 3,500 clones listed, around three fifths were seen once; the top ten hold roughly 11%. Unmatched junction bases numbered 6, after V lost 5 bases and J lost 5 bases. This CDR3 comprises 15 residues. Germline V gene data show CDR1 as SGDLS and CDR2 as YYNGEE. On this clone: The antigen is unknown.

The treatment: oral pan-JAK inhibitor, 5-10 mg twice daily. Both peripheral blood and punch biopsies of lesional scalp skin were obtained from patients who had alopecia areata. Findings of the study overall: Scalp lesions, especially in alopecia totalis/universalis, had higher clonality than normal scalp. Sharing of TCR sequences between patients (possibly for HLA-related reasons) was less clear than in mice.

Sequences were derived from skin, sampled at approximately week 37, from a patient treated with tofacitinib. The TCR sequence derives from a human donor with alopecia areata. V and J are TRBV9 and TRBJ1-4; 10 bases line up with TRBD1. The chain's CDR3 is CASSSWDRGNEKLFF. The CDR3 DNA is TGTGCCAGCAGTAGTTGGGACAGGGGAAATGAAAAACTGTTTTTT.